This T cell receptor beta chain emerged from a study of T-cell memory formation after mild COVID-19 (dated by TCRdb to the early 2020s). As for the study more broadly: Most TCR sequence clusters were specific to one of the two donors. In two donors, T-cell clones that expanded and contracted after mild COVID-19 were followed by sequencing TCRalpha and TCRbeta repertoires longitudinally. Two young, previously healthy adult volunteers made up the cohort, one male and one female.

The data were produced on an Illumina NovaSeq 6000. Using 5'RACE with constant-segment primers, TCRalpha and TCRbeta cDNA libraries were constructed, with sample barcodes and unique molecular identifiers added in the process. RNA was extracted from every sample with Trizol reagent. The libraries were amplified in two PCR steps, and the second step added a second sample barcode and Illumina TruSeq adapters. Libraries were sequenced on an Illumina NovaSeq with 2 x 150 bp paired-end reads. The authors processed their data as follows. The reads were demultiplexed and collapsed into UMI-guided consensus sequences using migec v1.2.7. Using mixcr v2.1.11, UMI consensuses were aligned to TRA and TRB V and J templates and then assembled into clonotypes. A clonotype was counted as expanded or contracted only if both edgeR and NoisET called the change significant, with noise models trained on biological replicates. For edgeR calls, a false discovery rate-adjusted p below 0.01 and a log2 fold-change threshold of 1 were applied. As an exploratory analysis of dynamics, PCA with hierarchical clustering was applied to max-normalized trajectories of the 1000 most abundant clonotypes. Separately sequenced CD4+ and CD8+ repertoires were used to assign a CD4 or CD8 phenotype to each responding clone. TCRdb applied fastp at Q25 and MiXCR to the public reads, then kept only in-frame beta chains. Rows are unified per CDR3 protein, each entry keeping the most common DNA and genes. The V and J calls here are based on TCRdb, not the publication. Recorded for this sample are hundreds of thousands of distinct CDR3 sequences; 20% to 25% of them occurred a single time. The ten largest clones capture around 9.2% of the sample.

This clonotype was detected a few times. Its antigen remains undetermined. Within one base of it there is no much larger clone, and no base qualities were kept. CDR1 and CDR2 were assigned from the germline V gene as SGDLS and YYNGEE. Taken from cysteine to phenylalanine, the CDR3 has 17 residues. The CDR3 DNA has 51 bases and is translated from base 1. V is clipped by 0 bases and J by 6 bases, and the sequence between their germline boundaries is 20 bases long. Results and caveats for the whole study, not just this receptor: From day 15 to 85, contracting clones showed balanced CD4/CD8 phenotypes, whereas a second wave of clones that expanded from day 15 to 37 leaned towards CD4+. Some responding clones were detected in pre-infection memory, suggesting pre-existing cross-reactive memory T cells joined the SARS-CoV-2 response. Only a couple of mild cases were covered by the study, and larger cohorts that include severe cases with pre-infection samples were considered necessary. SARS-CoV-2 specificity was not confirmed for the second-wave clones peaking on day 37. Contracting CD4+ clones were located mainly in the CM and EM memory subsets, whereas CD8+ clones were found to be enriched in EMRA.

PBMCs were isolated by Ficoll-Paque density gradient centrifugation. This sequence originates from an adult woman who had mild COVID-19 (a few samples of this study predate the infection). The sample titles of this study are shuffled in the database, so cell type and time point are left out; the donor was told from shared clones. This sequence uses TRBV9 and TRBJ2-3; the D gene cannot be resolved reliably. Sequenced input: PBMCs or a T cell subset sorted from them (not recorded which). The nucleotides read TGTGCCAGCAGCGTAGGTTTTTCACTCTCGGGCTCCGATACGCAGTATTTT. Translated, this gives CASSVGFSLSGSDTQYF.